These 22 T cell receptor beta chains were all obtained from the same sample, sequenced in a study of T cell responses to AZD1222 COVID-19 vaccine. Using immunoSEQ multiplex PCR, the repertoire was profiled, and TCRdb retains in-frame clones only, with some absent. The data show about 140,000 clones, with around 90% seen just once and over 1.5% held by the top ten. This specimen was peripheral blood, taken on day 0 of AZD1222 vaccination. The receptors originated from an adult in good health.

The chain recombines TRBV6-1 with TRBJ2-7; a possible D gene is TRBD1 (6 bases). Germline values: CDR1 MNHNS, CDR2 SASEGT. V was pared by 1 base and J by 4 bases, with 23 bases between. The CDR3 runs 18 residues. In DNA, the CDR3 is TGTGCCAGCAGTGAAGAATCCAAACGAGGGACACCGTTTTACGAGCAGTACTTC. Amino acids: CASSEESKRGTPFYEQYF.

The genes are TRBV19 and TRBJ2-7; TRBD1 agrees at 9 bases. Germline values: CDR1 LNHDA, CDR2 SQIVND (reference sequence). Germline trimming cut 6 bases from V and 6 bases from J; bases unmatched to any gene: 6. CDR3 size: 13 residues. CDR3 region: CASSFRTGVEQYF. The CDR3 DNA reads TGTGCCAGTAGCTTCAGGACAGGGGTCGAGCAGTACTTC.

The V gene is TRBV3-1 (or the pseudogene TRBV3-2), the J gene TRBJ2-5; 7 bases agree with TRBD2. The CDR3 extends over 15 amino acids. V lost 4 bases to trimming and J lost 5 bases; unmatched junction nucleotides: 10. Germline V gene lookup returns CDR1 LGHDT and CDR2 YNNKEL (reference sequence). This chain's CDR3 is CASSPLGRGGETQYF. CDR3 nucleotides: TGTGCCAGCAGCCCCTTAGGGAGGGGAGGGGAGACCCAGTACTTC.

The V gene is TRBV7-3, the J gene TRBJ2-5; 7 nucleotides line up with TRBD2. V was pared by 2 bases and J by 5 bases, with 5 bases of the junction left unmatched. This CDR3 has 14 amino acids. Germline-derived CDR1 and CDR2 are SGHTA and FQGTGA. CDR3 sequence reads: CASSLGGSRETQYF. DNA of the CDR3: TGTGCCAGCAGCTTAGGCGGGAGCCGGGAGACCCAGTACTTC. The entire variable domain, with the rest obtained from reference TRBV7-3 and TRBJ2-5, is as follows: GAGVSQTPSNKVTEKGKYVELRCDPISGHTALYWYRQSLGQGPEFLIYFQGTGAADDSGLPNDRFFAVRPEGSVSTLKIQRTERGDSAVYLCASSLGGSRETQYFGPGTRLLVL.

The genes are TRBV27 and TRBJ1-3; D gene unclear. This CDR3 has 16 residues. Germline V gives CDR1 MNHEY, CDR2 SMNVEV (reference sequence). The germline V and J ends were trimmed by 2 bases and 4 bases, with 15 bases remaining between them. CDR3 DNA: TGTGCCAGCAGTTTACAAATTCCGCAAGGAGGAAACACCATATATTTT. It yields the protein CASSLQIPQGGNTIYF.

This chain joins TRBV5-1 and TRBJ2-3, with TRBD2 as a possible D gene (6 bases). The CDR3 has 14 residues. Trimming took off 4 bases at V and 6 bases at J, with 15 bases between the two ends. Germline assignment: CDR1 SGHRS and CDR2 YFSETQ. CDR3 amino acids: CASSARDLEDTQYF. The CDR3, as DNA: TGCGCCAGCAGCGCCCGGGACTTGGAGGATACGCAGTATTTT.

The chain uses TRBV6-4 and TRBJ2-6; D might be TRBD2 (5 bases). Trimming left V 5 bases short and J 4 bases short, with 15 bases between. The CDR3 is 16 residues long. CDR1 MRHNA and CDR2 SNTAGT come from the germline V gene. This CDR3 reads CASSPDPGGGANVLTF. For the CDR3, the DNA is TGTGCCAGCAGTCCCGACCCGGGCGGGGGGGCCAACGTCCTGACTTTC.

The rearrangement links TRBV6-5 to TRBJ1-3; D uncertain. This CDR3 comprises 13 residues. The germline V gene has CDR1 MNHEY and CDR2 SVGAGI. Trimming pared 7 bases from V and 0 bases from J, leaving 7 bases between. The CDR3 protein is CASIFSSGNTIYF. CDR3 nucleotides: TGTGCCAGCATCTTCAGCTCTGGAAACACCATATATTTT.

This chain uses TRBV5-6 with TRBJ2-5, with D possibly matching TRBD2 (7 bases). V was clipped by 2 bases and J by 5 bases, with 10 bases between them. The length of the CDR3 is 13 residues. The V gene's germline CDR1 is SGHDT and CDR2 YYEEEE. CDR3 DNA sequence: TGTGCCAGCAGCTTTTGGGGGGGCGAGACCCAGTACTTC. It codes for CASSFWGGETQYF.

This clone was detected a few times. This rearrangement joins TRBV13 to TRBJ2-7, with D perhaps matching TRBD1 or TRBD2 (5 bases each). The V gene lost 0 bases and the J gene lost 5 bases, with 8 bases spanning the gap. The CDR3 has 13 residues. Germline V lookup: CDR1 PRHDT, CDR2 FYEKMQ (reference sequence). The CDR3 is CASSLGGTHEQYF. The DNA for the CDR3 is TGTGCCAGCAGCTTAGGAGGGACCCACGAGCAGTACTTC.

J is TRBJ2-1 and V is TRBV7-6, with TRBD2 matching 8 bases. The V gene's germline CDR1 is SGHVS and CDR2 FNYEAQ. V shed 5 bases, J shed 5 bases, and the junction held 14 bases outside the gene matches. The CDR3 runs to 17 residues. This chain's CDR3 is CASSLSGSRGIDNEQFF. CDR3 DNA: TGTGCCAGCAGCCTCAGCGGGAGTAGGGGGATAGACAATGAGCAGTTCTTC.

This chain uses TRBV6-5 with TRBJ1-1, with D perhaps matching TRBD1 (6 bases). Germline-derived CDR1 and CDR2 are MNHEY and SVGAGI. This CDR3 is 14 amino acids long. V gave up 1 base and J gave up 4 bases, with 10 bases separating them. This CDR3 is CASSYYREITEAFF. In nucleotides, the CDR3 is TGTGCCAGCAGTTACTACAGGGAAATCACTGAAGCTTTCTTT.

This rearrangement joins TRBV5-8 to TRBJ2-7; D uncertain. Per germline, CDR1 SGHTS and CDR2 YDEGEE. V dropped 2 bases and J dropped 5 bases, with 5 bases sitting between them. The CDR3 runs 11 residues. The CDR3 DNA is TGTGCCAGCAGCTTTGGCCACGAGCAGTACTTC. Translation: CASSFGHEQYF.

The chain carries TRBV6-5 and TRBJ1-6; TRBD1 aligns across 10 bases. The CDR3 length is 14 residues. V dropped 6 bases and J dropped 9; count of bases not matched to a gene: 5. CDR1 is MNHEY and CDR2 is SVGAGI in the germline V gene. CDR3 in amino acids: CASSRDRGSSPLHF. CDR3 coding DNA: TGTGCCAGCAGCCGGGACAGGGGAAGTTCACCCCTCCACTTT.

This clone was found a few times. V is TRBV10-3 and J is TRBJ2-7; 8 positions match TRBD2. Germline lookup yields CDR1 ENHRY and CDR2 SYGVKD. This CDR3 contains 11 residues. Trimming cost V 5 bases and J 7 bases; bases outside gene matches: 1. The CDR3 nucleotides read TGTGCCATCAGTACGGGAGGGGAGCAGTACTTC. Its translation is CAISTGGEQYF.

The chain couples TRBV3-1 (or the pseudogene TRBV3-2) to TRBJ2-7; D may match TRBD1 or TRBD2 (5 bases each). Between the trimmed V and J ends, which lost 3 bases and 7 bases, there was a span of 19 bases. Germline loops: CDR1 LGHDT, CDR2 YNNKEL (reference sequence). This CDR3 has 15 residues. In DNA form, the CDR3 reads TGTGCCAGCAGCCAGGCTGGGACGATTGGTTTGGAGCAGTACTTC. It translates to CASSQAGTIGLEQYF.

The chain combines TRBV29-1 with TRBJ2-7; D is perhaps TRBD1 (6 bases). V shed 5 bases and J shed 0 bases, with 8 bases lying between them. Germline V gene data show CDR1 as SQVTM and CDR2 as ANQGSEA. The CDR3 has 12 amino acids. CDR3 protein: CSVLDSSYEQYF. CDR3 in DNA: TGCAGCGTTCTGGACAGCTCCTACGAGCAGTACTTC.

The CDR3 DNA is TGTGCCAGCAGTTACATGGGCAGGGGATACAATCAGCCCCAGCATTTT. Its translation is CASSYMGRGYNQPQHF. The chain employs TRBV6-5 and TRBJ1-5, with D possibly TRBD1 on 6 matching bases. The CDR3 sequence is 16 residues long. The V end lost 2 bases, the J end lost 3 bases, and 14 bases lay between the germline ends. Germline CDR1 and CDR2: MNHEY and SVGAGI.

This chain connects TRBV7-3 to TRBJ1-3; D not certain. V dropped 1 base and J dropped 0 bases, with 13 bases sitting between them. The CDR3 spans 17 residues. Germline CDR1 SGHTA, CDR2 FQGTGA. CDR3 residues: CASSLKAGEGSGNTIYF. The CDR3 DNA reads TGTGCCAGCAGCTTAAAGGCCGGGGAGGGCTCTGGAAACACCATATATTTT.

The rearrangement uses TRBV5-5 and TRBJ1-2; D unresolved. V dropped 2 bases and J dropped 8 bases, with 16 bases sitting between them. The CDR3 covers 14 residues. Germline V gene data show CDR1 as SGHKS and CDR2 as YYEKEE (reference sequence). The CDR3 here is CASSFWPSGSGYTF. Here the CDR3 DNA reads TGTGCCAGCAGCTTTTGGCCCTCGGGGAGCGGCTACACCTTC.

The gene calls are TRBV27 and TRBJ2-7, with D perhaps TRBD2 (6 bases). V lost 4 bases, J lost 1 base, and 11 bases lay in between. There are 14 residues in the CDR3. The V gene's germline CDR1 is MNHEY and CDR2 SMNVEV (reference sequence). The CDR3 protein is CASSSYGGSYEQYF. The CDR3 nucleotides are TGTGCCAGCAGTTCATACGGGGGATCCTACGAGCAGTACTTC.

The genes are TRBV5-1 and TRBJ1-1, with D tentatively TRBD1 (5 bases). Trimming cost V 4 bases and J 3 bases, with 10 bases left between them. Per the germline V gene, CDR1 is SGHRS and CDR2 is YFSETQ. The CDR3 spans 13 residues. DNA of the CDR3: TGCGCCAGCAGCCCTCGGGACGACACTGAAGCTTTCTTT. Its protein is CASSPRDDTEAFF. Full variable domain (outside the CDR3, taken from reference TRBV5-1 and TRBJ1-1): KAGVTQTPRYLIKTRGQQVTLSCSPISGHRSVSWYQQTPGQGLQFLFEYFSETQRNKGNFPGRFSGRQFSNSRSEMNVSTLELGDSALYLCASSPRDDTEAFFGQGTRLTVV.